This is a list of T cell receptor beta chains from one sample in a study of neurological immune-mediated disorders. TCRdb used MiXCR to reprocess the 5' RACE reads, holding one entry per CDR3 protein. The sample carries about 65,000 distinct CDR3 sequences, around 4% recorded once. Sequencing input: PBMCs. These receptors originate from a middle-aged man with multiple sclerosis. CDR3s leave out the opening cysteine and the closing phenylalanine or tryptophan. Fields, in order: V gene, J gene, CDR3 protein.

V: TRBV5-1
J: TRBJ2-4
CDR3: ASSRVGGPQKIQY

V: TRBV6-5
J: TRBJ1-1
CDR3: ASSPGRDTEAF

V: TRBV6-1
J: TRBJ2-1
CDR3: ASSDIAHGPYNEQF

V: TRBV5-1
J: TRBJ1-2
CDR3: ASSLPGGTNYGYT

V: TRBV24-1
J: TRBJ2-2
CDR3: ATSDDPKGELF

V: TRBV6-5
J: TRBJ2-7
CDR3: ASRPSGGSYEQY

V: TRBV11-3
J: TRBJ2-2
CDR3: ASSPGRGGELF

V: TRBV7-8
J: TRBJ2-3
CDR3: ASSLARGTDTQY

V: TRBV5-1
J: TRBJ1-1
CDR3: ASSPVTGTRAF

V: TRBV12-3/TRBV12-4
J: TRBJ2-1
CDR3: ASSGTTGGGRRRAYNEQF

V: TRBV5-1
J: TRBJ1-3
CDR3: ASSLDTQGSGNTIY

V: TRBV5-1
J: TRBJ2-3
CDR3: ASSIAGNTDTQY

V: TRBV5-1
J: TRBJ2-1
CDR3: ASSFSGADEQF

V: TRBV19
J: TRBJ1-2
CDR3: ASSIDLLDTYGYT

V: TRBV6-5
J: TRBJ2-5
CDR3: ASSQTSGGALETQY

V: TRBV6-5
J: TRBJ1-2
CDR3: ASSHTQGYYGYT

V: TRBV6-5
J: TRBJ2-1
CDR3: ASRLAEQIYNEQF

V: TRBV12-3/TRBV12-4
J: TRBJ2-7
CDR3: ASSPRTGHYEQY

V: TRBV5-1
J: TRBJ2-1
CDR3: ASSLANTRSSYNEQF

V: TRBV27
J: TRBJ2-3
CDR3: ASRRQGVTDTQY

V: TRBV20-1
J: TRBJ2-3
CDR3: SARDGRVGKDTQY

V: TRBV6-5
J: TRBJ2-7
CDR3: ASSYSWRGSYEQY

V: TRBV9
J: TRBJ2-2
CDR3: ASSVGAGVTGELF

V: TRBV6-2/TRBV6-3
J: TRBJ1-5
CDR3: ASRKITGTGDNQPQN

V: TRBV20-1
J: TRBJ1-6
CDR3: SAGGANNSPLH

V: TRBV7-7
J: TRBJ1-3
CDR3: ASSLDRGSGNTIY

V: TRBV12-3/TRBV12-4
J: TRBJ2-7
CDR3: ASSPQGWYEQY

V: TRBV20-1
J: TRBJ1-2
CDR3: SAMTGTHYGYT

V: TRBV3-1
J: TRBJ2-3
CDR3: ASSQQGGPSTDTQY

V: TRBV28
J: TRBJ1-1
CDR3: ASRYFDREGGAF

V: TRBV20-1
J: TRBJ1-6
CDR3: SARDGVNSPLH

V: TRBV4-1
J: TRBJ2-1
CDR3: ASSQDHSRRGNEQF

V: TRBV12-3/TRBV12-4
J: TRBJ2-2
CDR3: ASSLNGGSNTGELF

V: TRBV28
J: TRBJ1-2
CDR3: ASSSYGEGNYGYT

V: TRBV20-1
J: TRBJ2-1
CDR3: STGTRGGNEQF

V: TRBV20-1
J: TRBJ2-3
CDR3: SPRASGEADTQY

V: TRBV4-1
J: TRBJ2-1
CDR3: ASSQGSLYNEQF

V: TRBV12-3/TRBV12-4
J: TRBJ1-2
CDR3: ASSLLRNGYT

V: TRBV9
J: TRBJ2-1
CDR3: ASSAGTYAYNEQF

V: TRBV5-5
J: TRBJ2-5
CDR3: ASSFDARGTRISAQY

V: TRBV4-1
J: TRBJ1-5
CDR3: ASSLRTGPLHQPQH

V: TRBV7-2
J: TRBJ1-1
CDR3: ASSFLPGTGGRYTEAF

V: TRBV19
J: TRBJ2-5
CDR3: ASSTGFAETQY

V: TRBV21-1
J: TRBJ2-6
CDR3: ASKVGELAGAKVLT

V: TRBV25-1
J: TRBJ2-1
CDR3: ASSEHPTNRGEQF

V: TRBV7-9
J: TRBJ1-1
CDR3: ASSPASPNTEAF

V: TRBV5-1
J: TRBJ1-4
CDR3: ASSLEAGGGEKLF

V: TRBV6-6
J: TRBJ1-2
CDR3: ASSSYRGANYGYT

V: TRBV5-1
J: TRBJ2-5
CDR3: ASSLDRLVQETQY

V: TRBV5-1
J: TRBJ1-1
CDR3: ASRSTMNTEAF

V: TRBV3-1
J: TRBJ2-3
CDR3: ASSRTGPDTQY

V: TRBV20-1
J: TRBJ1-1
CDR3: SASGNPNTEAF

V: TRBV18
J: TRBJ1-1
CDR3: ASSPWQGVNTEAF

V: TRBV10-2
J: TRBJ1-2
CDR3: ASRNTGNYGYT

V: TRBV7-9
J: TRBJ2-7
CDR3: ASSSQGTLYEQY

V: TRBV20-1
J: TRBJ1-5
CDR3: SANKGGTSSNQPQH